This TCR beta chain was sequenced during a study of CD8 T cell repertoires and HIV-1 epitope variants. For the study at large: Controls were a CMV, EBV and flu peptide pool, Ebola AY9 negative control, and no-peptide well.

Data came from immunoSEQ multiplex PCR; TCRdb stores just in-frame clones and leaves some out. Of tens of thousands of clones in the sample, almost 75% were seen once. V dropped 5 bases and J dropped 0 bases, with 9 bases sitting between them. The CDR3 covers 14 residues. The germline V gene encodes CDR1 SGHVS and CDR2 FQNEAQ. The rearrangement uses TRBV7-8 and TRBJ2-3; D is possibly TRBD2 (5 bases). This clonotype was sampled from a male donor with HIV. The sequenced material came from uncultured baseline CD8+ T cells from peripheral blood mononuclear cells (PBMCs). In nucleotides, the CDR3 is TGTGCCAGCAGCGACCCGGGGAGCACAGATACGCAGTATTTT. It is translated as CASSDPGSTDTQYF. The entire variable domain, with the rest obtained from reference TRBV7-8 and TRBJ2-3, is as follows: GAGVSQSPRYKVAKRGQDVALRCDPISGHVSLFWYQQALGQGPEFLTYFQNEAQLDKSGLPSDRFFAERPEGSVSTLKIQRTQQEDSAVYLCASSDPGSTDTQYFGPGTRLTVL.